This T cell receptor beta chain was documented in a study of cytomegalovirus exposure and HLA in healthy donors. Measured with immunoSEQ multiplex PCR; TCRdb has only the in-frame clones, and not every one. This sample carries under 200,000 clones, 75% to 95% of them seen once, and the ten largest clones take around 2.7%. A word on this clone: Its specificity is unknown.

The CDR3 is made up of 15 amino acids. Per germline, CDR1 SGDLS and CDR2 YYNGEE. After removal of 4 bases from V and 1 base from J, the junction contained 5 bases not matched to a gene. Overall study findings and caveats: TCR beta chains numbering some 160 were designated cytomegalovirus-associated. The TCR clusters that emerged in the first cohort tended, a later analysis found, to co-occur in the roughly 130 validation repertoires.

This sequence was found in a woman younger than 30 in good health and CMV-seropositive. This chain uses TRBV9 with TRBJ1-1; 9 bases are shared with TRBD1. Sequenced material: PBMCs. DNA of the CDR3: TGTGCCAGCAGCATGACGGACAGGGGGAACACTGAAGCTTTCTTT. Its protein product is CASSMTDRGNTEAFF.